The clone carrying this T cell receptor beta chain was recorded many times. The CDR3 runs to 13 residues. Per germline, CDR1 MNHEY and CDR2 SVGAGI. Trimming stripped 7 bases from V and 2 bases from J, with 11 bases between. The data are from a study of T cells in Graves' hyperthyroidism and ophthalmopathy. Authors of the study amplified TCR beta CDR3 regions from RNA transcripts. TCR CDR3 underwent first-round RT-PCR with the HTBI primer set. Each CDR3 protein gets one entry after TCRdb re-called the multiplex PCR reads with MiXCR. The repertoire holds hundreds of thousands of distinct CDR3 sequences, 35% seen once, with around 30% in the top ten.

The receptor was isolated from a woman in her forties with Graves' hyperthyroidism. The rearrangement links TRBV6-5 to TRBJ1-2; no reliable D call. The sequenced sample was blood. CDR3 bases: TGTGCCAGCACCTCACAAAGGAACTATGGCTACACCTTC. Its translation: CASTSQRNYGYTF.